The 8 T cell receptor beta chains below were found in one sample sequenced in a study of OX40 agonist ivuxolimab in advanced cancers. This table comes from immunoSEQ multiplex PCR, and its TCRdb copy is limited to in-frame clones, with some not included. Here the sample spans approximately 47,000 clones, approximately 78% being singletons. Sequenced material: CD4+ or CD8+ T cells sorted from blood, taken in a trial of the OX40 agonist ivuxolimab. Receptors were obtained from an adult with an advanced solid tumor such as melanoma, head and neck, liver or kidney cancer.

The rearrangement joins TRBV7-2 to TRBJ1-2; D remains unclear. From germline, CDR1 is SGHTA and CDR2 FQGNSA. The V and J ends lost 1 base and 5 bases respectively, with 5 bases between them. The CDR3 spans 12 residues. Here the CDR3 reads CASSLGGYGYTF. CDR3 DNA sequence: TGTGCCAGCAGCTTAGGAGGATATGGCTACACCTTC.

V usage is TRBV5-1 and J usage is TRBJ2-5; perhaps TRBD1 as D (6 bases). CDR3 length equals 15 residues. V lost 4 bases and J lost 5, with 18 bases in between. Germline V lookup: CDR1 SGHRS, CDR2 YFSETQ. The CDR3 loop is CASSSSGAAEETQYF. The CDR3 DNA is TGCGCCAGCAGCAGTTCAGGGGCAGCGGAGGAGACCCAGTACTTC.

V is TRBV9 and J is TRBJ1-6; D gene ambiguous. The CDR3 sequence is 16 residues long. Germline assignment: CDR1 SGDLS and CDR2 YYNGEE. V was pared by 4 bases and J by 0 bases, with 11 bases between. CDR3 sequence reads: CASSLDASSYNSPLHF. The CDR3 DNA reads TGTGCCAGCAGCTTAGACGCTAGCTCCTATAATTCACCCCTCCACTTT.

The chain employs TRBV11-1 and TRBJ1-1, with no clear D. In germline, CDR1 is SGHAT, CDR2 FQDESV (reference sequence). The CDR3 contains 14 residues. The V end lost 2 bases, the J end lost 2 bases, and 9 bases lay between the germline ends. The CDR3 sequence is CASSLSQLNTEAFF. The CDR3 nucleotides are TGTGCCAGCAGCTTAAGTCAGTTAAACACTGAAGCTTTCTTT.

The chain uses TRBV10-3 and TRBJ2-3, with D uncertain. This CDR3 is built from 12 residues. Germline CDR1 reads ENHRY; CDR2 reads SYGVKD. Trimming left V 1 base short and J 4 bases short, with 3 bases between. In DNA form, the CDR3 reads TGTGCCATCAGTGAGTATGCAGATACGCAGTATTTT. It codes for CAISEYADTQYF.

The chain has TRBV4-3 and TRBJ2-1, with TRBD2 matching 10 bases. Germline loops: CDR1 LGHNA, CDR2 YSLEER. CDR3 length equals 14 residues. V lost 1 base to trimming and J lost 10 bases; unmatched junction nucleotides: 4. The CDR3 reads CASSQVLAGDEQFF. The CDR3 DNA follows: TGCGCCAGCAGCCAAGTGCTAGCGGGAGACGAGCAGTTCTTC.

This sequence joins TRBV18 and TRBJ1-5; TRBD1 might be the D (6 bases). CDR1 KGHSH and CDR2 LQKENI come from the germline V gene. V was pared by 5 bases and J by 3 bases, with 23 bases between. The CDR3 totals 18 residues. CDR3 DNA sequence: TGTGCCAGCTCAGCGACCGGCGGGGGGCAGGGTGCCAATCAGCCCCAGCATTTT. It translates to CASSATGGGQGANQPQHF.

In nucleotides, the CDR3 is TGTGCCAGCAGCTCCGGACGGGAGGTCTATGGCTACACCTTC. It translates to CASSSGREVYGYTF. The chain has TRBV7-8 and TRBJ1-2; D gene uncertain. CDR1 is SGHVS and CDR2 is FQNEAQ in the germline V gene. The CDR3 is made up of 14 amino acids. V lost 4 bases and J 4 bases, leaving 13 bases between the germline ends. The full variable domain, in which reference TRBV7-8 and TRBJ1-2 provide the parts outside the CDR3, is GAGVSQSPRYKVAKRGQDVALRCDPISGHVSLFWYQQALGQGPEFLTYFQNEAQLDKSGLPSDRFFAERPEGSVSTLKIQRTQQEDSAVYLCASSSGREVYGYTFGSGTRLTVV.